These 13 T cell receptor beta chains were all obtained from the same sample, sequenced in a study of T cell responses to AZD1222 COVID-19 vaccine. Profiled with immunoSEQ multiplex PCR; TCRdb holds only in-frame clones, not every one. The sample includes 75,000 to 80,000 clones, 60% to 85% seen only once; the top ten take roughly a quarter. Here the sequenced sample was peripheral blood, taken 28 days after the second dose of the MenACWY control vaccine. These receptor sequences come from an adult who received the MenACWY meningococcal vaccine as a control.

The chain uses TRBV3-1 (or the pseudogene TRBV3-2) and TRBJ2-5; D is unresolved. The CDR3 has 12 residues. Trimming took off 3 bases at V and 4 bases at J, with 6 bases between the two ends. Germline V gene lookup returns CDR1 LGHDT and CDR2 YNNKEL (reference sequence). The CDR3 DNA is TGTGCCAGCAGCCATAGTGGAGAGACCCAGTACTTC. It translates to CASSHSGETQYF.

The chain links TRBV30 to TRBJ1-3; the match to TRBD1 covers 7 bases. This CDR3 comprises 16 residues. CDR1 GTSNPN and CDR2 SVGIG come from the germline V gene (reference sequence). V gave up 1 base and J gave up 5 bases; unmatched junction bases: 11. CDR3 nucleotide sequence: TGTGCCTGGAGTGGGAGATTACAGGGGCGAAGAAACACCATATATTTT. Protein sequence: CAWSGRLQGRRNTIYF.

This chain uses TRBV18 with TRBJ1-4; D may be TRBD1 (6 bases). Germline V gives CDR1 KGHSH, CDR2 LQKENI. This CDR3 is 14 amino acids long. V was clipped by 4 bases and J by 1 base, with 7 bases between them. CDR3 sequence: CASSLRGTNEKLFF. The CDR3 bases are TGTGCCAGCTCACTCAGGGGAACTAATGAAAAACTGTTTTTT.

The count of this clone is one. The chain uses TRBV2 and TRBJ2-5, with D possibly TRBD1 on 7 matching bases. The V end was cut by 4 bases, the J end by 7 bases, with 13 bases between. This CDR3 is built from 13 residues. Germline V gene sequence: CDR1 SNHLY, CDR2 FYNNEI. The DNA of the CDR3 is TGTGCCAGCAGTGGATACAGGGGAGGGACCCAGTACTTC. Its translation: CASSGYRGGTQYF.

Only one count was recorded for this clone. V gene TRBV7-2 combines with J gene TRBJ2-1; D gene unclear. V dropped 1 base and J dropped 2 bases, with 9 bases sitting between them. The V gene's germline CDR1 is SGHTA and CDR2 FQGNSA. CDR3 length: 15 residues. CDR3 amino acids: CASSLDPGTYNEQFF. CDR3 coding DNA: TGTGCCAGCAGCTTAGATCCCGGCACCTACAATGAGCAGTTCTTC.

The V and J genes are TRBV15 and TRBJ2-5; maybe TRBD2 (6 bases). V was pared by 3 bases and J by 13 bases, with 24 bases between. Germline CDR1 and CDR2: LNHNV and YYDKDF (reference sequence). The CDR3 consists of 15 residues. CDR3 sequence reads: CATSREPGLNTGPYF. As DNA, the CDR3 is TGTGCCACCAGCAGGGAGCCGGGACTCAACACTGGCCCGTACTTC.

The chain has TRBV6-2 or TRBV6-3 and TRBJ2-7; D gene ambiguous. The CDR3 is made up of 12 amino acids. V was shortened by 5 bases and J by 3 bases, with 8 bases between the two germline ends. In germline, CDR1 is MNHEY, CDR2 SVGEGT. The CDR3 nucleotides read TGTGCCAGCAGTCTGGATGGCTACGAGCAGTACTTC. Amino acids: CASSLDGYEQYF.

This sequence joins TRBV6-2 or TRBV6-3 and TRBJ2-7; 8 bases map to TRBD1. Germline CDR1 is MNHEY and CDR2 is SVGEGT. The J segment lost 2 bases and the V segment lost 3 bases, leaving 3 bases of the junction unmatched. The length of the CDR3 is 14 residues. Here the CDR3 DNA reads TGTGCCAGCAGTTATCCGGGACAGGCCTACGAGCAGTACTTC. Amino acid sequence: CASSYPGQAYEQYF.

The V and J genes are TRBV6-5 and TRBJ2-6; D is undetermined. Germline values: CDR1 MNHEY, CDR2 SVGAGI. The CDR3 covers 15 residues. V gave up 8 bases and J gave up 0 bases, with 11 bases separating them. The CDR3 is CASAKRHSGANVLTF. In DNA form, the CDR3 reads TGTGCCAGCGCTAAACGGCACTCTGGGGCCAACGTCCTGACTTTC.

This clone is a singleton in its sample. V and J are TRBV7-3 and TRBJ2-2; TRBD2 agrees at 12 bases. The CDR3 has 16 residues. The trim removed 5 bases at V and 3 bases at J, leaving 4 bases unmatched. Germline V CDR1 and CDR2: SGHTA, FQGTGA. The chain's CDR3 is CASSPRLAGDTGELFF. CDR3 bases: TGTGCCAGCAGCCCTCGACTAGCGGGAGACACCGGGGAGCTGTTTTTT.

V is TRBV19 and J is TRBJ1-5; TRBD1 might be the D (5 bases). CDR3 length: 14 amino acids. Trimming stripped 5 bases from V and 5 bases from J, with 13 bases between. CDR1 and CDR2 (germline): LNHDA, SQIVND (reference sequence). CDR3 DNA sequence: TGTGCCAGTAGTCCCCGAGGGGAGGATCAGCCCCAGCATTTT. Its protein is CASSPRGEDQPQHF.

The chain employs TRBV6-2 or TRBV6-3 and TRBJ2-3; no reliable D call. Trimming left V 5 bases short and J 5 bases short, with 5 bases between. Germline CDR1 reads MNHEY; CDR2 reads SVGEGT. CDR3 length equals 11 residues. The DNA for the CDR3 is TGTGCCAGCAGTCAAGAAGATACGCAGTATTTT. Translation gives CASSQEDTQYF.

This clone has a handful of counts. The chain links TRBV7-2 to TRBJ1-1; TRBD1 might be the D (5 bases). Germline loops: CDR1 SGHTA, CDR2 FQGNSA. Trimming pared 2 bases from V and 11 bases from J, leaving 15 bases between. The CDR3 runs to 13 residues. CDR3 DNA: TGTGCCAGCAGCTTAATACCAGGGAGACGGGCTTTCTTT. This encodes CASSLIPGRRAFF.